This paragraph reports one T cell receptor beta chain. As yet, its antigen is unknown. The sample originates from a study of cytomegalovirus exposure and HLA in healthy donors. Study-wide background: Inside one of the first data releases sat some 93 million unique TCRs taken from HLA-typed donors. Study-level results: Reported performance of the classifier showed diagnosis of cytomegalovirus status with high specificity and sensitivity. Researchers reported in a later analysis that a missense DCLRE1C variant was tied to TCR beta V- and J-gene trimming. Roughly even sequencing depth across donors was the assumption behind the presence/absence analyses.

The CDR3 runs 14 residues. V was clipped by 3 bases and J by 3 bases, with 15 bases between them. Per the germline V gene, CDR1 is SQVTM and CDR2 is ANQGSEA. Both 60 Vbeta primers and 13 Jbeta primers went into the PCR. TCRdb's table, derived via immunoSEQ multiplex PCR, lists solely in-frame clones and lacks some. The table includes 90,000 or so clones, over 75% detected once. Sequencing was performed on PBMCs. V and J are TRBV29-1 and TRBJ2-7; tentative D call: TRBD2 (6 bases). This TCR was sampled from a man aged 45 to 65 in good health and CMV-seronegative. CDR3 sequence: CSVEVRPGGYEQYF. The CDR3 DNA reads TGCAGCGTTGAGGTCCGGCCCGGGGGCTACGAGCAGTACTTC.